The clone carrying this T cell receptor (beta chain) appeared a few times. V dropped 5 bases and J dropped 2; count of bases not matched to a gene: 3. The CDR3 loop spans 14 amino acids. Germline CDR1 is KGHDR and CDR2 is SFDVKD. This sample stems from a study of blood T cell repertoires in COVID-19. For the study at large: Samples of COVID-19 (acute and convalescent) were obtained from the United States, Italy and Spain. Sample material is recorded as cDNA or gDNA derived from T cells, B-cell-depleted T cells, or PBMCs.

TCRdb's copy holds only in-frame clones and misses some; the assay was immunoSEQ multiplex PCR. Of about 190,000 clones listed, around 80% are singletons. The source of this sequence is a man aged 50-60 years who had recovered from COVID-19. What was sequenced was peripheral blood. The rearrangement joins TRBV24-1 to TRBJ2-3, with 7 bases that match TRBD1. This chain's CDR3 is CATSGDRDTDTQYF. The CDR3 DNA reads TGTGCCACCAGTGGGGACAGAGACACAGATACGCAGTATTTT.